This T cell receptor beta chain was sequenced for a study of cytomegalovirus exposure and HLA in healthy donors. Germline lookup yields CDR1 MDHEN and CDR2 SYDVKM. CDR3 length: 15 amino acids. J gave up 2 bases and V 3 bases, and 5 bases lay outside the gene matches. General study findings and limits: Associated with cytomegalovirus, according to the listing, were about 160 TCR beta chains.

On this clone: Antigen specificity is unknown. The identical CDR3 is also encoded by other nucleotide sequences in the sample.

Produced via immunoSEQ multiplex PCR; TCRdb's table is partial and in-frame only. This sample carries 150,000 to 250,000 clones, roughly three quarters of them seen once, and the ten largest clones take roughly 1.2%. The clonotype was recovered from a woman in her 30s in good health and CMV-seronegative. The sample consisted of PBMCs. This sequence joins TRBV28 and TRBJ2-7, with 9 nucleotides matching TRBD2. This chain's CDR3 is CASSLAAGGTYEQYF. CDR3 in DNA: TGTGCCAGCAGTTTGGCAGCGGGGGGTACCTACGAGCAGTACTTC.